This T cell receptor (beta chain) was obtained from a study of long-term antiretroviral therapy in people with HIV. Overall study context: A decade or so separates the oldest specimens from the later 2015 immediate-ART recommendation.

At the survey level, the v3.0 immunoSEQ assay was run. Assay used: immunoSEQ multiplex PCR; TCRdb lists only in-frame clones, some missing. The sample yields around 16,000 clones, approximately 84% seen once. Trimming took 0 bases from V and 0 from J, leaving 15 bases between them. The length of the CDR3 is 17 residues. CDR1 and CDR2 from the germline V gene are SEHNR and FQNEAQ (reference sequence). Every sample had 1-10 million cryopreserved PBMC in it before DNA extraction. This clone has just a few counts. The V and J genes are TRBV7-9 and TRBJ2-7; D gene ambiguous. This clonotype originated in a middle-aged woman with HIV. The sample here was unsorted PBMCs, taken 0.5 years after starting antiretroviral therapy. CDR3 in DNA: TGTGCCAGCAGCTTAGCGCAAGGGTGGGAAAGCTCCTACGAGCAGTACTTC. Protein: CASSLAQGWESSYEQYF. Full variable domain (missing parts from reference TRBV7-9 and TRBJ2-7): DTGVSQNPRHKITKRGQNVTFRCDPISEHNRLYWYRQTLGQGPEFLTYFQNEAQLEKSRLLSDRFSAERPKGSFSTLEIQRTEQGDSAMYLCASSLAQGWESSYEQYFGPGTRLTVT.